This T cell receptor beta chain was sequenced for a study of blood T cell repertoires in COVID-19. Study-wide background: Samples came from the United States, Italy and Spain, spanning acute and convalescent COVID-19. T cells, B-cell-depleted T cells, or PBMCs provided the cDNA or gDNA that served as material.

In the source study's methods: Using reference gene primer amplification, nucleated cell counts were estimated. TCRdb's copy holds only in-frame clones and misses some; the assay was immunoSEQ multiplex PCR. V and J calls and clone size come straight from that table; D and trimming were deduced from the DNA. The sample contains about 200,000 clones, roughly 88% of which appear only once. Input material: peripheral blood. The TCR comes from a man aged 50 to 60 with COVID-19, enrolled during active disease.

The CDR3 sequence: CASSWEGRTGELFF. The CDR3 coding sequence is TGTGCCAGTAGTTGGGAGGGGCGGACCGGGGAGCTGTTTTTT. The chain combines TRBV19 with TRBJ2-2, with 7 bases identical to TRBD2. CDR1 is LNHDA, CDR2 SQIVND, per germline (reference sequence). The CDR3 runs to 14 residues. V gave up 5 bases and J gave up 5 bases; unmatched junction bases: 5.